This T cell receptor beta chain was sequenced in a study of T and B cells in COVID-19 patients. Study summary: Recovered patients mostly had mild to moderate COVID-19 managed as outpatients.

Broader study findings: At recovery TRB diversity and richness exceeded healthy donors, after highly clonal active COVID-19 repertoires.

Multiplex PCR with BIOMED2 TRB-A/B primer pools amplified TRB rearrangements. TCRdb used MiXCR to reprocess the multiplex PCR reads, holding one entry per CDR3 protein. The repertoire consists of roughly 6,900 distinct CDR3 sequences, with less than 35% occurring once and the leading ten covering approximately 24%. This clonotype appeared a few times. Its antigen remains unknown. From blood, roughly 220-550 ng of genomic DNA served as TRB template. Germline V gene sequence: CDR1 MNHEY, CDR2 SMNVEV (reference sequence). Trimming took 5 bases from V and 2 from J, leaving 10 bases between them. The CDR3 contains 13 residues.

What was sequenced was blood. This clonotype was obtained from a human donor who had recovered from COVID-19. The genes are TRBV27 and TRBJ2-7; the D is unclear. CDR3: CASSPAPPYEQYF. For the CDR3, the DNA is TGTGCCAGCAGTCCCGCGCCTCCCTACGAGCAGTACTTC.